The present TCR beta chain was sequenced within a study of human T cells and chemical hapten exposure. Notes on the study in general: Expanded TCRs formed significantly more large CDR3 similarity clusters than controls. Positive correlation was observed between PT1 expanded TCR counts and patch test score.

In the original processing: A per-sample median of 95,638 TCRs was observed, with a range of roughly 23,224 to 700,000. TCRdb called the RACE reads again in MiXCR, with one record for every CDR3 protein. The V and J calls come from TCRdb's annotation, not from the publication. This sample yields more than 90,000 distinct CDR3 sequences, of which about an eighth are seen a single time; 2.5% to 4% belongs to the top ten. With regard to this clonotype: No antigen is known for it.

V dropped 8 bases and J dropped 0 bases, with 13 bases sitting between them. Germline CDR1 and CDR2: MDHEN and SYDVKM. The length of the CDR3 is 14 residues. Described time point: patch test 2, 6 weeks after DPC sensitization. Treatment denoted: therapeutic diphenylcyclopropenone sensitization with weekly scalp DPC. The chain links TRBV28 to TRBJ1-1; D might be TRBD1 (6 bases). This receptor was identified in a woman in her forties with alopecia areata. Some clones in this sample may be carry-over from other donors' samples. Sequences were derived from whole blood, sampled in connection with sensitization to the hapten diphenylcyclopropenone (DPC). CDR3 DNA sequence: TGTGCCAGCGGGGGGGGCGAATTGAACACTGAAGCTTTCTTT. It translates to CASGGGELNTEAFF.